These 12 T cell receptor beta chains originate from one sample sequenced in a study of cytomegalovirus exposure and HLA in healthy donors. The PCR used 60 Vbeta and 13 Jbeta primers. Using immunoSEQ multiplex PCR, the repertoire was profiled, and TCRdb retains in-frame clones only, with some absent. The table has almost 200,000 clones, roughly three quarters seen once. Sequencing used PBMCs. These receptors all come from a male donor in good health and CMV-seropositive.

The chain couples TRBV6-1 to TRBJ1-2; TRBD1 is a possible D gene (6 bases). V lost 5 bases and J lost 6, with 16 bases in between. This CDR3 has 14 amino acids. Germline CDR1 and CDR2: MNHNS and SASEGT. CDR3 coding DNA: TGTGCCAGCAGTCCTAGGGGGGGGATAGATGGCTACACCTTC. Encoded protein: CASSPRGGIDGYTF.

V gene TRBV19 combines with J gene TRBJ1-3; no clear D gene. CDR3 length: 13 residues. V was trimmed by 6 bases and J by 1 base, leaving 7 bases between them. CDR1 is LNHDA and CDR2 is SQIVND in the germline V gene (reference sequence). DNA for the CDR3: TGTGCCAGTAGGGAGGAATCTGGAAACACCATATATTTT. Its protein is CASREESGNTIYF.

The chain links TRBV27 to TRBJ1-3, with 7 bases fitting TRBD1. Germline trimming cut 2 bases from V and 0 bases from J; bases unmatched to any gene: 7. CDR3 length: 17 residues. Germline lookup yields CDR1 MNHEY and CDR2 SMNVEV (reference sequence). DNA for the CDR3: TGTGCCAGCAGTTTAAGAGGACAGGCGTTCTCTGGAAACACCATATATTTT. Protein product: CASSLRGQAFSGNTIYF.

V and J are TRBV6-4 and TRBJ2-2; D not certain. CDR3 length equals 14 residues. Trimming shortened V by 7 bases and J by 4 bases, and 13 bases separated the two germline ends. Germline lookup yields CDR1 MRHNA and CDR2 SNTAGT. In DNA, the CDR3 is TGTGCCAGCACCGTTGACTCGGGCACCGGGGAGCTGTTTTTT. This gives the protein CASTVDSGTGELFF.

The V call is TRBV6-1, the J call TRBJ1-4; weak D call: TRBD1 (6 bases). The CDR3 runs to 15 residues. Germline lookup yields CDR1 MNHNS and CDR2 SASEGT. V lost 6 bases, J lost 4 bases, and 15 bases lay in between. The CDR3 bases are TGTGCCAGCAGGAGGGGGGGCTCAGATAATGAAAAACTGTTTTTT. It encodes CASRRGGSDNEKLFF.

The chain is built from TRBV7-2 and TRBJ2-7; tentatively, D is TRBD1 (6 bases). The ends were cut back, 2 bases at V and 5 bases at J, with 13 bases in the middle. CDR1 is SGHTA and CDR2 is FQGNSA in the germline V gene. The length of the CDR3 is 14 residues. CDR3 nucleotides: TGTGCCAGCAGCTTAACTCGGACAGCTCACGAGCAGTACTTC. Translating it yields CASSLTRTAHEQYF. The full variable domain, completed using reference TRBV7-2 and TRBJ2-7, is GAGVSQSPSNKVTEKGKDVELRCDPISGHTALYWYRQSLGQGLEFLIYFQGNSAPDKSGLPSDRFSAERTGGSVSTLTIQRTQQEDSAVYLCASSLTRTAHEQYFGPGTRLTVT.

This clone was detected once. The chain has TRBV5-1 and TRBJ2-2; possible D gene TRBD2, 6 bases. The CDR3 consists of 14 residues. The V gene's germline CDR1 is SGHRS and CDR2 YFSETQ. Trimming left V 0 bases short and J 8 bases short, with 11 bases between. In DNA form, the CDR3 reads TGCGCCAGCAGCTTGGACGGGGGTACGGGGGAGCTGTTTTTT. Translating gives CASSLDGGTGELFF.

This chain joins TRBV18 and TRBJ2-7, with D perhaps TRBD2 (5 bases). CDR3 length equals 15 residues. Germline loops: CDR1 KGHSH, CDR2 LQKENI. V was cut by 0 bases and J by 3 bases, with 12 bases left in between. CDR3 protein: CASSPPAGSSYEQYF. DNA for the CDR3: TGTGCCAGCTCACCACCGGCGGGCTCCAGCTACGAGCAGTACTTC.

This chain's CDR3 is CASSPRQGANTGELFF. In DNA form, the CDR3 reads TGTGCCAGCAGCCCTCGACAGGGGGCGAACACCGGGGAGCTGTTTTTT. The genes are TRBV11-3 and TRBJ2-2; 9 nucleotides match TRBD1. In germline, CDR1 is SGHNT, CDR2 YENEEA. The J segment lost 0 bases and the V segment lost 5 bases, leaving 4 bases of the junction unmatched. This CDR3 region has 16 residues.

The chain recombines TRBV6-6 with TRBJ1-3, with 7 bases aligning to TRBD1. Germline-derived CDR1 and CDR2 are MNHNY and SVGAGI (reference sequence). CDR3 size: 14 residues. Losses at the gene ends were 6 bases for V and 3 bases for J; bases not matched to a gene: 5. The CDR3 loop is CASRTGSSGNTIYF. CDR3 in DNA: TGTGCCAGCAGGACAGGGTCTAGTGGAAACACCATATATTTT.

The V call is TRBV6-5, the J call TRBJ1-1; D is uncertain. This CDR3 comprises 14 residues. With 8 bases removed from V and 2 bases from J, the gap between germline ends came to 15 bases. Germline CDR1 MNHEY, CDR2 SVGAGI. The CDR3 region is CASQESATNTEAFF. The CDR3 nucleotides read TGTGCCAGCCAGGAATCGGCTACCAACACTGAAGCTTTCTTT.

This clone turned up a few times. CDR3 region: CASSPDRGRDTQYF. CDR3 DNA sequence: TGCGCCAGCAGCCCCGACAGGGGCCGAGATACGCAGTATTTT. The chain uses TRBV5-1 and TRBJ2-3, with 8 positions matching TRBD1. The CDR3 sequence is 14 residues long. The V gene's germline CDR1 is SGHRS and CDR2 YFSETQ. Trimming at V came to 4 bases and at J to 5 bases, leaving 6 bases not matched to a gene.